These 2 T cell receptor beta chains share one sample of origin, sequenced in a study of early T cells in non-severe SARS-CoV-2 infection. Each CDR3 protein gets one entry after TCRdb re-called the 5' RACE reads with MiXCR. The data contain 75,000 to 100,000 distinct CDR3 sequences, 14% of them seen just once; the ten biggest clones take up 9.5% to 12%. Material: whole blood. The receptors were sampled from an adult who was a healthcare worker with PCR-confirmed SARS-CoV-2 infection or an uninfected control (not recorded which).

The rearrangement uses TRBV7-2 and TRBJ1-2; D call uncertain. Germline V gene lookup returns CDR1 SGHTA and CDR2 FQGNSA. This CDR3 has 13 residues. Trimming cost V 4 bases and J 3 bases, with 9 bases left between them. CDR3 protein: CASSYPSDYGYTF. The DNA for the CDR3 is TGTGCCAGCAGCTACCCTTCCGACTATGGCTACACCTTC. Using reference TRBV7-2 and TRBJ1-2 for the parts outside the CDR3, the full variable domain is GAGVSQSPSNKVTEKGKDVELRCDPISGHTALYWYRQSLGQGLEFLIYFQGNSAPDKSGLPSDRFSAERTGGSVSTLTIQRTQQEDSAVYLCASSYPSDYGYTFGSGTRLTVV.

This clonotype was picked up many times. The chain joins TRBV28 to TRBJ2-5; the D gene is possibly TRBD2 (6 bases). V was cut by 3 bases and J by 8 bases, with 7 bases left in between. This CDR3 contains 11 residues. Germline assignment: CDR1 MDHEN and CDR2 SYDVKM. CDR3 loop: CASSLRGTQYF. As DNA, the CDR3 is TGTGCCAGCAGTTTGCGGGGAACCCAGTACTTC.